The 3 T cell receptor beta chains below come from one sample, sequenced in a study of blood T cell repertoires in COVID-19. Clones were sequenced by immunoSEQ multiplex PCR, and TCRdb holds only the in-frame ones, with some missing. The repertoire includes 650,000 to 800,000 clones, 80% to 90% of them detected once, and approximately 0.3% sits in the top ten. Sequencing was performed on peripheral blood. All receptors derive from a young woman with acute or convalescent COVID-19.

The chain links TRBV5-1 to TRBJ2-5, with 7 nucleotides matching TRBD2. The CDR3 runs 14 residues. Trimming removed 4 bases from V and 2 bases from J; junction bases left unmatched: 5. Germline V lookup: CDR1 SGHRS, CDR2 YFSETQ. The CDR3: CASSAGLLQETQYF. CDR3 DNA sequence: TGCGCCAGCAGCGCGGGACTACTACAAGAGACCCAGTACTTC.

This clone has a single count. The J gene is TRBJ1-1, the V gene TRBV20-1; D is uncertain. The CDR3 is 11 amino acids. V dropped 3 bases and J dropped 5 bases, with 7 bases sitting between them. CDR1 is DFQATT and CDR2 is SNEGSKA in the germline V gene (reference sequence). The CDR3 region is CSASLLTEAFF. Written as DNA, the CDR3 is TGCAGTGCTAGCTTATTAACTGAAGCTTTCTTT.

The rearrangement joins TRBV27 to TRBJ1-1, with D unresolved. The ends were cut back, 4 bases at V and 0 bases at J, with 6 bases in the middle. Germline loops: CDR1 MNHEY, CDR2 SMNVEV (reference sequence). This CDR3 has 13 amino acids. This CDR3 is CASSSGVNTEAFF. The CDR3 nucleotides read TGTGCCAGCAGTTCGGGAGTGAACACTGAAGCTTTCTTT.